This TCR beta chain was captured by sequencing in a study of T-cell reconstitution after alpha-beta-depleted transplantation in children. V dropped 5 bases and J dropped 5 bases, with 12 bases sitting between them. The germline V gene encodes CDR1 SQVTM and CDR2 ANQGSEA. This CDR3 comprises 12 residues. Unique molecular identifiers featured in how the TCRbeta library was prepared. One entry per CDR3 protein results from TCRdb running MiXCR on the PCR reads. Among about 610,000 distinct CDR3 sequences, about 10% were seen once, and the ten largest hold 4%. This clonotype was picked up many times. The chain links TRBV29-1 to TRBJ2-5, with D possibly matching TRBD2 (6 bases). This clonotype originated in a human donor who donated a stem cell graft to a child with acute myeloid leukemia. This material consisted of PBMCs from the stem cell graft donor, taken from the stem cell graft. DNA of the CDR3: TGCAGCGTTAAACATGGGGGGGAGACCCAGTACTTC. It translates to CSVKHGGETQYF.